Many counts were recorded for the clone carrying this T cell receptor (beta chain). Its antigen remains unknown. The data were taken from a study of response to subunit inactivated influenza vaccine. Overall study results and limits: Authors suggested each seasonal flu vaccination may recruit only limited numbers of new T cells.

Each CDR3 protein is one row after TCRdb ran MiXCR on the RT-PCR reads. This table has roughly 790,000 distinct CDR3 sequences, about 20% appearing once. CDR3 length equals 16 residues. Trimming stripped 2 bases from V and 2 bases from J, with 14 bases between. Germline values: CDR1 MDHEN, CDR2 SYDVKM. The chain couples TRBV28 to TRBJ2-3; the D is unclear. This clonotype was sampled from a man over 45 who received an inactivated influenza vaccine. Specimen: PBMCs from blood, collected roughly 5 days after vaccination. For the CDR3, the DNA is TGTGCCAGCAGTTTAGACTTATTGACGGACACAGATACGCAGTATTTT. It encodes CASSLDLLTDTDTQYF.